This T cell receptor beta chain was captured in a study of tumor-infiltrating lymphocytes in oesophageal squamous cell carcinoma. TCRdb redid the calling of the PCR reads with MiXCR, one entry per CDR3 protein. This sample has 20,000 or so distinct CDR3 sequences, with 41% found just once. The V segment lost 5 bases and the J segment 4 bases; nucleotides outside the gene matches: 2. The CDR3 contains 14 residues. This chain uses TRBV12-3 or TRBV12-4 with TRBJ2-5, with TRBD2 identical over 12 bases. This TCR was sampled from a male donor with esophageal squamous cell carcinoma. Source material: esophageal tumor tissue. CDR3 protein: CASSGLAGRETQYF. Written as DNA, the CDR3 is TGTGCCAGCAGTGGACTAGCGGGAAGAGAGACCCAGTACTTC.